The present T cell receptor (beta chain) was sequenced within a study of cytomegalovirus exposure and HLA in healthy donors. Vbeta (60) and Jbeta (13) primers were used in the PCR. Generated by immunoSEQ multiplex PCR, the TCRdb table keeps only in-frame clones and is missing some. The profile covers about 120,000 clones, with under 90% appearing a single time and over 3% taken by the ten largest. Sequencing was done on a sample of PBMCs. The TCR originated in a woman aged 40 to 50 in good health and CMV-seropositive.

As DNA, the CDR3 is TGTGCCAGCAGCTTACCCGGACAGGGGGCGGGGGGGCCCGGGGAGCTGTTTTTT. It codes for CASSLPGQGAGGPGELFF. J is TRBJ2-2 and V is TRBV7-3; 11 nucleotides match TRBD1. The germline V gene encodes CDR1 SGHTA and CDR2 FQGTGA. CDR3 size: 18 residues. V lost 2 bases to trimming and J lost 6 bases; unmatched junction nucleotides: 11.